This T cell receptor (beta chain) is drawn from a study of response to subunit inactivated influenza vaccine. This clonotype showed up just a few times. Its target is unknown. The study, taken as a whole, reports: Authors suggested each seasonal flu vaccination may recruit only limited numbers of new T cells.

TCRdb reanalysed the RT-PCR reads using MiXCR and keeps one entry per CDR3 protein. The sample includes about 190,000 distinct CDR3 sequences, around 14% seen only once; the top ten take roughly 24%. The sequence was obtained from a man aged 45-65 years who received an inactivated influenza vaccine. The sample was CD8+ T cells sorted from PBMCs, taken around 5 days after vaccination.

The CDR3 loop is CASSYPGSGNTIYF. As DNA, the CDR3 is TGTGCCAGCAGTTACCCAGGCTCTGGAAACACCATATATTTT. The chain has TRBV6-2 or TRBV6-3 and TRBJ1-3; D is unclear. This CDR3 comprises 14 residues. The V end lost 2 bases, the J end lost 0 bases, and 5 bases lay between the germline ends. The V gene's germline CDR1 is MNHEY and CDR2 SVGEGT.